This TCR beta chain was sequenced in a study of T cells after yellow fever vaccination. Each CDR3 protein gets one entry after TCRdb re-called the 5' RACE reads with MiXCR. The table includes a few hundred thousand distinct CDR3 sequences, 4.1% detected once. Deletions cut 5 bases from V and 5 bases from J, with 12 bases between. CDR3 size: 13 residues. The specimen comprised PBMCs, sampled 5 days after the yellow fever booster vaccination. The chain has TRBV12-3 or TRBV12-4 and TRBJ2-5, with D perhaps assigned TRBD1 or TRBD2 (6 bases each). The source is a man aged 18 to 35 who received the YFV17D yellow fever vaccine. The CDR3 DNA follows: TGTGCCAGCAGTAGGTGGGGGGCTGAGACCCAGTACTTC. It yields the protein CASSRWGAETQYF.